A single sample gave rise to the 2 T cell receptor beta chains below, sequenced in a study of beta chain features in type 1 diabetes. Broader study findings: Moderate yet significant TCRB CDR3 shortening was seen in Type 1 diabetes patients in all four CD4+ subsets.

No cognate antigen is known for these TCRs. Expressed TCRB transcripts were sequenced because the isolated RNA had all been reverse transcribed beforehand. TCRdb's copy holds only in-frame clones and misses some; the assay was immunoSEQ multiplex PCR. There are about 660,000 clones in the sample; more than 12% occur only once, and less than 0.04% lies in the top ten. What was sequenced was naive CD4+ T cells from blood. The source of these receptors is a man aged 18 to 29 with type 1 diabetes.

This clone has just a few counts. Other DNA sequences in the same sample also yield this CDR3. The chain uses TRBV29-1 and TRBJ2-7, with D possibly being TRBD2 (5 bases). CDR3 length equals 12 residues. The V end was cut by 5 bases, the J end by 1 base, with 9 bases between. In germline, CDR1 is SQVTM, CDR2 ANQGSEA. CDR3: CSVQRESYEQYF. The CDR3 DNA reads TGCAGCGTTCAAAGGGAGTCCTACGAGCAGTACTTC.

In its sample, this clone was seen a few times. The CDR3: CASSPGWDNTDTQYF. For the CDR3, the DNA is TGCGCCAGCAGTCCGGGGTGGGACAACACAGATACGCAGTATTTT. V usage is TRBV5-1 and J usage is TRBJ2-3, with D perhaps TRBD1 (6 bases). Germline V gives CDR1 SGHRS, CDR2 YFSETQ. The CDR3 runs to 15 residues. Trimming shortened V by 5 bases and J by 2 bases, and 15 bases separated the two germline ends.